These T cell receptor beta chains were read from a single sample in a study of blood T cells in healthy people across ages. TCRdb ran MiXCR on the 5' RACE reads and lists one entry per CDR3 protein. Counted here are 720,000 or so distinct CDR3 sequences, approximately 40% occurring once; the ten biggest clones make up 30%. Sample: blood. The receptors here all came from an elderly man in good health. Each CDR3 is given with its conserved first and last residue. D genes are given only for firm matches. Size values are once, few and many counts, or a class for expanded clones, and some rows have none.

J: TRBJ2-2; size: -; D: TRBD1; V: TRBV6-5; DNA: TGTGCCAGCAGTTACTCAGAGACAGGGGGTGGGGGAAACACCGGGGAGCTGTTTTTT; CDR3: CASSYSETGGGGNTGELFF
J: TRBJ2-4; size: -; D: -; V: TRBV5-6; DNA: TGTGCCAGCAGCTTGGTAAGGGGCGGAAACATTCAGTACTTC; CDR3: CASSLVRGGNIQYF
J: TRBJ1-1; size: -; D: TRBD1; V: TRBV20-1; DNA: TGCAGTGCTAGGGGGACAGGGGACATGAACACTGAAGCTTTCTTT; CDR3: CSARGTGDMNTEAFF
J: TRBJ1-1; size: many; D: -; V: TRBV29-1; DNA: TGCAGCGTTGTGCGTGAAGGGTGGGGCACTGAAGCTTTCTTT; CDR3: CSVVREGWGTEAFF
J: TRBJ2-2; size: -; D: -; V: TRBV12-3/TRBV12-4; DNA: TGTGCCAGCAGTTTTGGGCAGGGCCTTACCGGGGAGCTGTTTTTT; CDR3: CASSFGQGLTGELFF
J: TRBJ2-7; size: -; D: TRBD2; V: TRBV29-1; DNA: TGCAGCGTTGGCGGGACTCGGGAGGGCGGCGAGCAGTACTTC; CDR3: CSVGGTREGGEQYF
J: TRBJ1-2; size: -; D: TRBD1; V: TRBV29-1; DNA: TGCAGCGTTGAAGGTGTGGGACAGGGTCGAGGCTACACCTTC; CDR3: CSVEGVGQGRGYTF
J: TRBJ1-1; size: -; D: -; V: TRBV20-1; DNA: TGCAGTGCTAGAGCCCAGGGTGGGAGGACGAACACTGAAGCTTTCTTT; CDR3: CSARAQGGRTNTEAFF
J: TRBJ2-1; size: many; D: -; V: TRBV12-3/TRBV12-4; DNA: TGTGCCAGCAGTTTGAGGCAGGGAGACCACAATGAGCAGTTCTTC; CDR3: CASSLRQGDHNEQFF
J: TRBJ2-3; size: -; D: TRBD1; V: TRBV5-1; DNA: TGCGCCAGCAGCTATGGGGCAGGGGGCATCGCAGATACGCAGTATTTT; CDR3: CASSYGAGGIADTQYF
J: TRBJ1-2; size: -; D: -; V: TRBV20-1; DNA: TGCAGTGCTTCGGACCAATTGGGGGGCTACACCTTC; CDR3: CSASDQLGGYTF
J: TRBJ2-6; size: once; D: -; V: TRBV28; DNA: TGTGCCAGCGCGGAGTTCTCTAGCTCTGGGGCCAACGTCCTGACTTTC; CDR3: CASAEFSSSGANVLTF
J: TRBJ2-1; size: -; D: -; V: TRBV3-1; DNA: TGTGCCAGCAGCCAACAGGGGCGTTACAATGAGCAGTTCTTC; CDR3: CASSQQGRYNEQFF
J: TRBJ2-3; size: few; D: TRBD2; V: TRBV5-1; DNA: TGCGCCAGCAGCTTGGTTACTAGCGGGGGGGATTATACGCAGTATTTT; CDR3: CASSLVTSGGDYTQYF
J: TRBJ2-7; size: -; D: TRBD1; V: TRBV20-1; DNA: TGCAGTGCCCAGATGGCCGGGACAGGGGACTACGAGCAGTACTTC; CDR3: CSAQMAGTGDYEQYF
J: TRBJ2-6; size: many; D: -; V: TRBV25-1; DNA: TGTGCCAGCAGGGGGTCTGGGGCCAACGTCCTGACTTTC; CDR3: CASRGSGANVLTF
J: TRBJ2-7; size: few; D: TRBD2; V: TRBV2; DNA: TGTGCCAGCACCGGGACTAGCGGGAGGGTCGAGCAGTACTTC; CDR3: CASTGTSGRVEQYF
J: TRBJ2-4; size: -; D: -; V: TRBV28; DNA: TGTGCCACCCTGTGGGGTCAAAACATTCAGTACTTC; CDR3: CATLWGQNIQYF
J: TRBJ2-7; size: many; D: TRBD1; V: TRBV20-1; DNA: TGCAGTGCTTCACCCAGGGGGTCCGGGGACGAGCAGTACTTC; CDR3: CSASPRGSGDEQYF
J: TRBJ2-6; size: few; D: -; V: TRBV19; DNA: TGTGCCAGTAGGACAGCTACAGGGGCCAACGTCCTGACTTTC; CDR3: CASRTATGANVLTF
J: TRBJ2-3; size: -; D: -; V: TRBV5-5; DNA: TGTGCCAGCAGCTTGGGGGACCCACGGAGAGCAGATACGCAGTATTTT; CDR3: CASSLGDPRRADTQYF
J: TRBJ2-1; size: -; D: TRBD2; V: TRBV5-1; DNA: TGCGCCAGCAGCTTGGGCGGGACTAGCGGGAGGTTAAATGAGCAGTTCTTC; CDR3: CASSLGGTSGRLNEQFF
J: TRBJ2-5; size: few; D: TRBD2; V: TRBV20-1; DNA: TGCAGTGCTAGAGATCCTAGCGGGAGGGCCAGGGAGCAGTACTTC; CDR3: CSARDPSGRAREQYF
J: TRBJ2-2; size: -; D: -; V: TRBV9; DNA: TGTGCCAGCAGCTCACAGCTACCCGGGGAGCTGTTTTTT; CDR3: CASSSQLPGELFF
J: TRBJ2-2; size: -; D: -; V: TRBV6-2/TRBV6-3; DNA: TGTGCCAGCAGTTACTCGAGCAGTGGGGGCCGAGCGGGGGAGCTGTTTTTT; CDR3: CASSYSSSGGRAGELFF
J: TRBJ2-7; size: -; D: TRBD1; V: TRBV28; DNA: TGTGCCAGCACTGCCTACGGGGACAGGTCCTACAATGAGCAGTACTTC; CDR3: CASTAYGDRSYNEQYF
J: TRBJ2-2; size: -; D: TRBD1; V: TRBV5-1; DNA: TGCGCCAGCAGCTTGCCAGGGGGAAACGGGGAGCTGTTTTTT; CDR3: CASSLPGGNGELFF
J: TRBJ2-7; size: -; D: TRBD2; V: TRBV28; DNA: TGTGCCAGCAGTCCCCCCCGAAGGGCTAGCGGGATTTCCGAGCAGTACTTC; CDR3: CASSPPRRASGISEQYF
J: TRBJ1-2; size: -; D: TRBD1; V: TRBV28; DNA: TGTGCCAGCAGTTGGGGACAGGGGAAAGGCTACACCTTC; CDR3: CASSWGQGKGYTF
J: TRBJ2-5; size: -; D: TRBD2; V: TRBV29-1; DNA: TGCAGCGTCCGGATTAGCGGGAGGGAGAATGAGCAGTACTTC; CDR3: CSVRISGRENEQYF
J: TRBJ1-5; size: few; D: -; V: TRBV20-1; DNA: TGCAGTGCTAGTGATGCTAATCAGCCCCAGCATTTT; CDR3: CSASDANQPQHF
J: TRBJ2-5; size: few; D: -; V: TRBV5-1; DNA: TGCGCCAGCAGCTCTTATGCCGGGGCCCTCGACCAGTACTTC; CDR3: CASSSYAGALDQYF
J: TRBJ2-3; size: -; D: TRBD1; V: TRBV11-2; DNA: TGTGCCAGCAGCTTAGGGGTCGGACAGGGCTATTTCGATACGCAGTATTTT; CDR3: CASSLGVGQGYFDTQYF
J: TRBJ2-7; size: -; D: -; V: TRBV2; DNA: TGTGCCAGCATCGTTGCGGGGGCCCTCTCCTACGAGCAGTACTTC; CDR3: CASIVAGALSYEQYF
J: TRBJ2-3; size: -; D: -; V: TRBV7-2; DNA: TGTGCCAGCAGCTTAGCGGTAGTGGTCGGCAGGGAAACAGATACGCAGTATTTT; CDR3: CASSLAVVVGRETDTQYF
J: TRBJ1-5; size: -; D: -; V: TRBV7-2; DNA: TGTGCCAGCAGCCCAGACGTCGGGGGCAATCAGCCCCAGCATTTT; CDR3: CASSPDVGGNQPQHF
J: TRBJ2-1; size: -; D: -; V: TRBV12-3/TRBV12-4; DNA: TGTGCCAGCAGTTTGGTTAAGAGCTCCTACAATAAGCAGTTCTTC; CDR3: CASSLVKSSYNKQFF
J: TRBJ2-1; size: -; D: TRBD1; V: TRBV11-2; DNA: TGTGCCAGCAGGTTTCCGGGACAGGGCTACGAGCAGTTCTTC; CDR3: CASRFPGQGYEQFF
J: TRBJ2-5; size: once; D: TRBD2; V: TRBV7-9; DNA: TGTGCCAGCAGCTTAGGATACGCGGGGGGCTACCAAGAGACCCAGTACTTC; CDR3: CASSLGYAGGYQETQYF
J: TRBJ2-7; size: -; D: -; V: TRBV9; DNA: TGTGCCAGCAGCGTAGGGGCGGGGGCGAGCTCCTACGAGCAGTACTTC; CDR3: CASSVGAGASSYEQYF
J: TRBJ2-5; size: few; D: TRBD1; V: TRBV7-9; DNA: TGTGCCAGCAGCTTAAGGACAGGACCACTAGAGACCCAGTACTTC; CDR3: CASSLRTGPLETQYF
J: TRBJ2-7; size: few; D: -; V: TRBV5-6; DNA: TGTGCCAGCAGCTTGGGGGATGTTTACGAGCAGTACTTC; CDR3: CASSLGDVYEQYF
J: TRBJ1-6; size: once; D: -; V: TRBV2; DNA: TGTGCCAGCCTGACACAGGGAATTGCGACACCCCTCCACTTT; CDR3: CASLTQGIATPLHF
J: TRBJ2-3; size: few; D: -; V: TRBV5-5; DNA: TGTGCCAGCAGCTTGGCCAGGGTCGGGTATCCACGGGGTAGCACAGATACGCAGTATTTT; CDR3: CASSLARVGYPRGSTDTQYF
J: TRBJ2-6; size: few; D: -; V: TRBV20-1; DNA: TGCAGTGGGAGAGTTGGGGCCAACGTCCTGACTTTC; CDR3: CSGRVGANVLTF
J: TRBJ1-1; size: -; D: -; V: TRBV2; DNA: TGTGCCAGCAAGAAGCTGATGAACACTGAAGCTTTCTTT; CDR3: CASKKLMNTEAFF
J: TRBJ1-1; size: few; D: -; V: TRBV5-6; DNA: TGTGCCAGCAGCTTGGGTCCGCGGAAGAACACTGAAGCTTTCTTT; CDR3: CASSLGPRKNTEAFF
J: TRBJ2-7; size: -; D: -; V: TRBV5-5; DNA: TGTGCCAGCAGCTTCAGAAGACAGGCCCCGTCCTACGAGCAGTACTTC; CDR3: CASSFRRQAPSYEQYF
J: TRBJ2-7; size: -; D: -; V: TRBV28; DNA: TGTGCCAGCAACCTTTTTGCCCTCTCTACAGACTGCAATGAGCAGTACTTC; CDR3: CASNLFALSTDCNEQYF
J: TRBJ2-3; size: -; D: TRBD1; V: TRBV5-1; DNA: TGCGCCAGCAGCTTACGACAGGGGGCGGGAGATACGCAGTATTTT; CDR3: CASSLRQGAGDTQYF
J: TRBJ2-7; size: -; D: -; V: TRBV7-6; DNA: TGTGCCAGCAGCGTAGTACCTCGGGACACCGAGCAGTACTTC; CDR3: CASSVVPRDTEQYF